One T cell receptor (beta chain) is described in this entry. Its specificity is unknown. V shed 6 bases and J shed 0 bases, with 18 bases lying between them. The CDR3 loop spans 17 amino acids. CDR1 and CDR2 from the germline V gene are MNHEY and SMNVEV (reference sequence). CD45RO-negative, CCR7-positively selected cells formed the naive CD8 fraction, excluding terminally differentiated effector memory CD45RA+ cells. Deep level was the assay's run setting. Sorted-subset replicate PCRs used approximately 180 ng of genomic DNA. This amount corresponded to approximately 30,000 T cell genomes. The protocol was immunoSEQ multiplex PCR, while the TCRdb copy is restricted to in-frame clones and leaves out a portion. The sample comprises about 2.1 million clones, under 95% of which are singletons, and 1.5% to 2% rests with the top ten. The sample is drawn from a study of shared clonotypes between healthy human individuals. Findings of the study overall: The study's rarefaction showed incomplete sorted-subset sequencing despite large depth. Sampling used blood alone; tissue repertoires probably differ.

The sequence derives from a young man in good health. Some clones in this sample may be carry-over from other donors' samples. The V gene is TRBV27, the J gene TRBJ1-3; D remains unclear. Sequencing was carried out using naive CD8+ T cells from PBMCs. CDR3 DNA: TGTGCCAGCAGCCCTAGGGTGGGGAGCCGCTCTGGAAACACCATATATTTT. Its protein product is CASSPRVGSRSGNTIYF.